Following are 26 T cell receptor beta chains from one sample sequenced in a study of vaccination and CD4 T cells after COVID-19. Sequencing of the DNA from cultured CD4+ T cells was carried out with the Oncomine TCR Beta short-read assay. In TCRdb, the PCR reads were re-called with MiXCR into one record per CDR3 protein. This table has about 17,000 distinct CDR3 sequences, roughly 44% appearing once. Regarding time point: late sampling 161 to 241 days after vaccination in three convalescent patients. Treatment described: 10-day PBMC culture with coronavirus spike peptide pools or control peptides (ViraFEST assay). Antigen specificity for these receptors is unknown. Sample: CD4+ T cells from blood, cultured in vitro, taken about 7 months after SARS-CoV-2 vaccination. The receptors were sampled from a human donor who had recovered from COVID-19.

The chain recombines TRBV6-5 with TRBJ2-7, with D possibly TRBD1 on 5 matching bases. The V end was cut by 4 bases, the J end by 12 bases, with 19 bases between. This CDR3 comprises 13 residues. The germline V gene has CDR1 MNHEY and CDR2 SVGAGI. CDR3 sequence reads: CASSSQTATTLYF. The CDR3 DNA reads TGTGCCAGCAGTTCCCAGACAGCTACTACTTTGTACTTC.

This clonotype was picked up many times. CDR3 residues: CSAKTSGAQETQYF. In DNA, the CDR3 is TGCAGTGCTAAGACTAGCGGAGCCCAAGAGACCCAGTACTTC. V usage is TRBV20-1 and J usage is TRBJ2-5; 9 bases are a match to TRBD2. Germline V CDR1 and CDR2: DFQATT, SNEGSKA (reference sequence). The CDR3 extends over 14 amino acids. J lost 1 base, V lost 4 bases, and 4 bases had no gene match.

V and J are TRBV6-1 and TRBJ1-1; TRBD1 aligns across 7 bases. Germline V gene data show CDR1 as MNHNS and CDR2 as SASEGT. Unmatched junction bases numbered 5, after V lost 6 bases and J lost 4 bases. This CDR3 region has 13 residues. The CDR3 nucleotides read TGTGCCAGCAGCTCGGGACAGACCACTGAAGCTTTCTTT. This gives the protein CASSSGQTTEAFF.

This clonotype came up a few times. The V call is TRBV7-2, the J call TRBJ2-1, with 8 bases aligning to TRBD2. V was pared by 5 bases and J by 4 bases, with 10 bases of the junction left unmatched. CDR1 and CDR2 (germline): SGHTA, FQGNSA. CDR3 length: 16 residues. CDR3 residues: CASSPSLGGGYNEQFF. CDR3 coding DNA: TGTGCCAGCAGCCCCTCCCTGGGCGGGGGGTACAATGAGCAGTTCTTC.

The chain employs TRBV7-9 and TRBJ1-6; D not resolved. This CDR3 region has 15 residues. V was trimmed by 1 base and J by 8 bases, leaving 12 bases between them. Germline V gives CDR1 SEHNR, CDR2 FQNEAQ (reference sequence). The CDR3 DNA is TGTGCCAGCAGCTTAGATATTGCAAATTATTCACCCCTCCACTTT. Its protein is CASSLDIANYSPLHF.

The chain couples TRBV10-3 to TRBJ2-1; D unclear. CDR3 length equals 13 residues. CDR1 ENHRY and CDR2 SYGVKD come from the germline V gene. V lost 2 bases, J lost 7 bases, and 9 bases lay in between. CDR3 in DNA: TGTGCCATCAGTGAGGTTCTCGATAATGAGCAGTTCTTC. Translation gives CAISEVLDNEQFF.

The rearrangement joins TRBV6-1 to TRBJ2-7; TRBD2 matches 8 bases. From germline, CDR1 is MNHNS and CDR2 SASEGT. There are 15 residues in the CDR3. V trimming: 10 bases; J trimming: 1 base; junction bases outside the gene matches: 12. CDR3 in amino acids: CATSRDPGGSYEQYF. In DNA form, the CDR3 reads TGTGCCACCAGCAGAGATCCGGGGGGGTCCTACGAGCAGTACTTC.

This clonotype is labeled as medium-sized. The CDR3 sequence: CASRGDRGLGGYTF. CDR3 in DNA: TGTGCCAGTAGGGGGGACAGGGGGCTCGGTGGCTACACCTTC. V is TRBV19 and J is TRBJ1-2, with 12 positions matching TRBD1. There are 14 residues in the CDR3. V shed 6 bases and J 7 bases; nucleotides not matched to a gene: 6. Per the germline V gene, CDR1 is LNHDA and CDR2 is SQIVND (reference sequence).

This clonotype has only one observation. This chain connects TRBV11-2 to TRBJ1-2, with D perhaps matching TRBD1 (6 bases). The CDR3 is 13 residues long. The V end lost 5 bases, the J end lost 8 bases, and 15 bases lay between the germline ends. Germline loops: CDR1 SGHAT, CDR2 FQNNGV. The CDR3 loop reads CASSPTGSSGYTF. In nucleotides, the CDR3 is TGTGCCAGCAGCCCAACAGGGTCTAGCGGCTACACCTTC.

The sample holds a few counts of this clonotype. This chain uses TRBV6-1 with TRBJ1-5; D not certain. This CDR3 spans 15 amino acids. The germline V gene encodes CDR1 MNHNS and CDR2 SASEGT. The V gene lost 1 base and the J gene lost 4 bases, with 11 bases spanning the gap. For the CDR3, the DNA is TGTGCCAGCAGTGAAGGGTCGATAGATAATCAGCCCCAGCATTTT. Encoded protein: CASSEGSIDNQPQHF.

The chain recombines TRBV7-3 with TRBJ2-5; 8 positions match TRBD1. This CDR3 is built from 12 residues. Unmatched junction bases numbered 3, after V lost 5 bases and J lost 7 bases. Germline V gene sequence: CDR1 SGHTA, CDR2 FQGTGA. The CDR3, as DNA: TGTGCCAGCAGCCTAGGACAGGGGACCCAGTACTTC. Translation gives CASSLGQGTQYF.

This rearrangement joins TRBV2 to TRBJ1-6, with TRBD1 identical over 8 bases. Germline V gene sequence: CDR1 SNHLY, CDR2 FYNNEI. This CDR3 comprises 13 residues. V dropped 7 bases and J dropped 13; count of bases not matched to a gene: 9. DNA of the CDR3: TGTGCCAGCAACAGACAGGGGACGCTTCCCCTCCACTTT. Translating gives CASNRQGTLPLHF.

The rearrangement joins TRBV27 to TRBJ2-7; TRBD1 agrees at 8 bases. Germline CDR1 is MNHEY and CDR2 is SMNVEV (reference sequence). V shed 3 bases and J 7 bases; nucleotides not matched to a gene: 5. This CDR3 has 13 residues. The DNA of the CDR3 is TGTGCCAGCAGTTTCACTGGACAGGGTGAGCAGTACTTC. Amino acid sequence: CASSFTGQGEQYF.

This clonotype has a handful of counts. The chain has TRBV5-4 and TRBJ2-5; possible D gene TRBD2, 6 bases. V was pared by 0 bases and J by 2 bases, with 14 bases between. Germline loops: CDR1 SGHNT, CDR2 YYREEE (reference sequence). The CDR3 runs to 16 residues. The chain's CDR3 is CASSLGLAGPQETQYF. In DNA, the CDR3 is TGTGCCAGCAGCTTGGGTCTTGCGGGGCCACAAGAGACCCAGTACTTC.

V and J are TRBV20-1 and TRBJ2-1; D gene uncertain. Trimming removed 0 bases at V and 6 bases at J, with 6 bases between. The CDR3 covers 12 residues. Germline V gives CDR1 DFQATT, CDR2 SNEGSKA (reference sequence). In DNA form, the CDR3 reads TGCAGTGCTAGAGACTTTTCCAATGAGCAGTTCTTC. Amino acid sequence: CSARDFSNEQFF.

This clonotype was counted a few times. The rearrangement joins TRBV15 to TRBJ2-3, with TRBD2 identical over 8 bases. The CDR3 runs to 14 residues. Unmatched junction bases numbered 7, after V lost 9 bases and J lost 2 bases. Germline loops: CDR1 LNHNV, CDR2 YYDKDF (reference sequence). The CDR3 spells CATEKRENTDTQYF. The CDR3 nucleotides are TGTGCCACAGAGAAGCGGGAGAACACAGATACGCAGTATTTT. Drawing the rest from reference TRBV15 and TRBJ2-3, the complete variable domain is DAMVIQNPRYQVTQFGKPVTLSCSQTLNHNVMYWYQQKSSQAPKLLFHYYDKDFNNEADTPDNFQSRRPNTSFCFLDIRSPGLGDTAMYLCATEKRENTDTQYFGPGTRLTVL.

The rearrangement joins TRBV15 to TRBJ2-2; TRBD2 matches at 9 bases. The CDR3 totals 16 residues. The junction had 1 base not matched to a gene; V was cut back by 1 base and J by 1 base. Germline values: CDR1 LNHNV, CDR2 YYDKDF (reference sequence). The CDR3 nucleotides read TGTGCCACCAGCAGAGCAGCGGGAGGGAACACCGGGGAGCTGTTTTTT. Amino acid sequence: CATSRAAGGNTGELFF.

DNA for the CDR3: TGTGCCACCCTCCTCCAGGGGGCTAGAGAGACCCAGTACTTC. It codes for CATLLQGARETQYF. The chain has TRBV6-2 or TRBV6-3 and TRBJ2-5, with 8 nucleotides matching TRBD1. The CDR3 runs 14 residues. Per germline, CDR1 MNHEY and CDR2 SVGEGT. With 10 bases clipped from V and 4 bases from J, the junction kept 11 bases outside the gene matches.

Written as DNA, the CDR3 is TGCGCCAGCAGCCAAGCACCAGGGTATAATTCACCCCTCCACTTT. Its translation: CASSQAPGYNSPLHF. This chain links TRBV4-1 with TRBJ1-6, with D possibly matching TRBD1 (5 bases). The CDR3 is made up of 15 amino acids. The germline V gene has CDR1 MGHRA and CDR2 YSYEKL. Deletions cut 1 base from V and 4 bases from J, with 8 bases between.

This clonotype was counted a few times. The V and J genes are TRBV7-3 and TRBJ1-2; 10 bases align to TRBD1. CDR3 length equals 13 residues. CDR1 and CDR2 (germline): SGHTA, FQGTGA. J was trimmed by 7 bases and V by 5 bases; bases with no gene match: 4. The CDR3 DNA reads TGTGCCAGCAGCCCGACAGGGGGCGTTGGCTACACCTTC. Its protein is CASSPTGGVGYTF.

The chain employs TRBV20-1 and TRBJ1-1; D unclear. Trimming pared 0 bases from V and 0 bases from J, leaving 8 bases between. Germline CDR1 DFQATT, CDR2 SNEGSKA (reference sequence). The CDR3 has 14 residues. CDR3 in amino acids: CSAREAGMNTEAFF. CDR3 coding DNA: TGCAGTGCTAGAGAGGCAGGAATGAACACTGAAGCTTTCTTT.

The chain joins TRBV7-6 to TRBJ2-5, with a possible D match to TRBD2 (5 bases). The CDR3 spans 13 residues. CDR1 SGHVS and CDR2 FNYEAQ come from the germline V gene. Here the CDR3 DNA reads TGTGCTAGCGCCCGCCTGGTCTCAGAGACCCAGTACTTC. It encodes CASARLVSETQYF.

The chain joins TRBV28 to TRBJ1-5, with D tentatively TRBD1 (5 bases). V lost 3 bases and J 9 bases, leaving 9 bases between the germline ends. The CDR3 has 12 residues. CDR1 is MDHEN and CDR2 is SYDVKM in the germline V gene. The DNA of the CDR3 is TGTGCCAGCAGTTTTCGGGGGGGGCCCCAGCATTTT. This sequence encodes CASSFRGGPQHF.

The chain recombines TRBV28 with TRBJ2-3; no clear D gene. CDR3 size: 13 residues. Germline V gene lookup returns CDR1 MDHEN and CDR2 SYDVKM. Between the trimmed V and J ends, which lost 6 bases and 6 bases, there was a span of 13 bases. The CDR3 DNA is TGTGCCAGCAGCCCCTCAGACCGGGATACGCAGTATTTT. This encodes CASSPSDRDTQYF.

The chain couples TRBV7-2 to TRBJ2-1, with no clear D. Germline V gene lookup returns CDR1 SGHTA and CDR2 FQGNSA. The CDR3 sequence is 14 residues long. Trimming cost V 8 bases and J 4 bases, with 15 bases left between them. Here the CDR3 DNA reads TGTGCCAGCGTCTTGGGGATAGCTTACAATGAGCAGTTCTTC. Amino acids: CASVLGIAYNEQFF.

CDR3 in amino acids: CSARDPGGGRETQYF. The CDR3 DNA follows: TGCAGTGCTAGAGATCCTGGAGGCGGGAGGGAGACCCAGTACTTC. This sequence joins TRBV20-1 and TRBJ2-5, with 8 nucleotides matching TRBD2. Germline V gene lookup returns CDR1 DFQATT and CDR2 SNEGSKA (reference sequence). The V gene end was trimmed by 0 bases and the J gene end by 5 bases; junction bases not matched to a gene: 8. CDR3 length: 15 residues.